Given below is one T cell receptor beta chain in context. RNA transcripts gave rise to amplified TCR beta CDR3 regions. A set of HTBI primers served as the primers for a first-round RT-PCR of the TCR CDR3. TCRdb recomputed calls from the multiplex PCR reads with MiXCR, one row per CDR3 protein. The sample holds 600,000 or so distinct CDR3 sequences; 13% to 15% are singletons and the top ten take roughly 7.7%. The source of the sample is a study of T cells in Graves' hyperthyroidism and ophthalmopathy. Trimming removed 7 bases from V and 0 bases from J, with 12 bases in between. The CDR3 extends over 14 amino acids.

The origin of this receptor is a woman aged 18-29 years with Graves' ophthalmopathy. The rearrangement joins TRBV12-3 or TRBV12-4 to TRBJ1-1; no definite D call. Sample: blood. The CDR3 loop is CASTPPALNTEAFF. The CDR3 DNA sequence: TGTGCCAGCACCCCCCCGGCTTTGAACACTGAAGCTTTCTTT.